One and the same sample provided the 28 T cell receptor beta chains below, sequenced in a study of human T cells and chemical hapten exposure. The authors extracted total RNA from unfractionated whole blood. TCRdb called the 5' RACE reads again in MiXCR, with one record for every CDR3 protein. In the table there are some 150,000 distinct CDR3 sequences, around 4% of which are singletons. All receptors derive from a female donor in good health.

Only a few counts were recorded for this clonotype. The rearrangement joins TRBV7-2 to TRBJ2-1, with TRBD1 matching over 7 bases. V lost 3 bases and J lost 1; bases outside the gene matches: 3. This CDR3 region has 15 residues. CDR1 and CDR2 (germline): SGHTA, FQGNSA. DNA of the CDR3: TGTGCCAGCAGCTTCGACAGGGCGTCCTACAATGAGCAGTTCTTC. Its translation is CASSFDRASYNEQFF.

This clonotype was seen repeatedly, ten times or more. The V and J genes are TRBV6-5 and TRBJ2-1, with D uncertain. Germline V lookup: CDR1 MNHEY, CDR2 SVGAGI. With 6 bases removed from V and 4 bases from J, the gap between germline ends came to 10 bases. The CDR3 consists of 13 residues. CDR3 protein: CASRLDDYNEQFF. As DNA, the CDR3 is TGTGCCAGCAGACTGGACGATTACAATGAGCAGTTCTTC.

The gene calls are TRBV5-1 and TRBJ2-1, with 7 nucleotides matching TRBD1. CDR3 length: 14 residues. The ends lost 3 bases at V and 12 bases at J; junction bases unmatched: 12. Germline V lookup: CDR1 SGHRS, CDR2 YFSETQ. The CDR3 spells CASSSVGTGDRQFF. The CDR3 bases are TGCGCCAGCAGCTCGGTGGGAACAGGGGATCGGCAGTTCTTC.

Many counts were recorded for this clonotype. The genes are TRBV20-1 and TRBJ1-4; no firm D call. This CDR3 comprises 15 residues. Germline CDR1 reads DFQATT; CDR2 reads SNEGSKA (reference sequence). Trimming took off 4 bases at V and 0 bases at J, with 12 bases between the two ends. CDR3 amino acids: CSAKGKFTTNEKLFF. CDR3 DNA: TGCAGTGCTAAGGGAAAATTTACAACTAATGAAAAACTGTTTTTT.

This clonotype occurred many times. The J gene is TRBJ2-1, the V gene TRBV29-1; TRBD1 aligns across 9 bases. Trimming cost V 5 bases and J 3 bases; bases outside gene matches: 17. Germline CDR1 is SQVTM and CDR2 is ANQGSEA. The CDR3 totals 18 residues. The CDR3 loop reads CSVFGQGRGVQIYNEQFF. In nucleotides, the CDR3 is TGCAGCGTTTTCGGACAGGGGAGGGGTGTACAGATCTACAATGAGCAGTTCTTC.

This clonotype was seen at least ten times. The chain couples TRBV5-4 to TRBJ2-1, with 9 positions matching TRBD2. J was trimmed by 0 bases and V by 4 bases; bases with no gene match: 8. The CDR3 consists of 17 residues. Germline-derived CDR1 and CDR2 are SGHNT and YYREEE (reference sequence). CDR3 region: CASSRTSGPNSYNEQFF. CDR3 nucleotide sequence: TGTGCCAGCAGCCGCACTAGCGGGCCTAACTCCTACAATGAGCAGTTCTTC.

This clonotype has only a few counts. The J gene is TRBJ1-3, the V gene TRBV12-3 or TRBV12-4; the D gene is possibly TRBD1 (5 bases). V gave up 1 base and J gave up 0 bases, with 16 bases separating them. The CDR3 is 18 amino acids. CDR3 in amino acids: CASSLGAGLLTSGNTIYF. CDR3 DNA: TGTGCCAGCAGTTTAGGGGCGGGGCTCCTGACCTCTGGAAACACCATATATTTT.

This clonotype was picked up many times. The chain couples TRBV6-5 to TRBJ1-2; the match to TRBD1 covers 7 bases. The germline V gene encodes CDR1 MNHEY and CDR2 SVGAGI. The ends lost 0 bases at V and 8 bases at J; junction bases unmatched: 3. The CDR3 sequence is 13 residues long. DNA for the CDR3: TGTGCCAGCAGTTACTCGAGACAGGGAGGCTACACCTTC. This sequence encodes CASSYSRQGGYTF.

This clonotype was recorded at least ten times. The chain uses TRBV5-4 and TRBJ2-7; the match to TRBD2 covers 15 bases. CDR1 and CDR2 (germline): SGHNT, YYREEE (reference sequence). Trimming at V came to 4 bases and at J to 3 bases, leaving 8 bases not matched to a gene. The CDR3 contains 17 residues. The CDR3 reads CASSPGTSGGNYYEQYF. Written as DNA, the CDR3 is TGTGCCAGCAGCCCCGGGACTAGCGGGGGGAATTACTACGAGCAGTACTTC.

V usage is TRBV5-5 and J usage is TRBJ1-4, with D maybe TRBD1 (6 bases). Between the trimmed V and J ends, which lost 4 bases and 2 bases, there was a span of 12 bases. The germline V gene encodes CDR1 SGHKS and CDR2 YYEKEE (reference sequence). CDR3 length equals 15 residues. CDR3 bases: TGTGCCAGCAGCGTAACAGGGATGACTAATGAAAAACTGTTTTTT. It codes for CASSVTGMTNEKLFF.

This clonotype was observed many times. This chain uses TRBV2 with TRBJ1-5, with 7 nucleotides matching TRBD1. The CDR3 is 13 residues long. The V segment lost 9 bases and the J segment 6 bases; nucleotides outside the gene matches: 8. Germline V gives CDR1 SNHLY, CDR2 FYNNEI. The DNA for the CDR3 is TGTGCCAGTCGACAGGGATGGAGTCAGCCCCAGCATTTT. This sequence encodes CASRQGWSQPQHF. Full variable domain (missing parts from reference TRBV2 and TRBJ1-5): EPEVTQTPSHQVTQMGQEVILRCVPISNHLYFYWYRQILGQKVEFLVSFYNNEISEKSEIFDDQFSVERPDGSNFTLKIRSTKLEDSAMYFCASRQGWSQPQHFGDGTRLSIL.

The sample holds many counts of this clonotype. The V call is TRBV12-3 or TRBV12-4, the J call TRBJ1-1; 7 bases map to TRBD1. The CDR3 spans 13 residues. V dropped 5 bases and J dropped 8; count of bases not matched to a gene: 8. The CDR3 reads CASSPSGGREAFF. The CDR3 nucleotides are TGTGCCAGCAGTCCATCAGGGGGGCGGGAAGCTTTCTTT.

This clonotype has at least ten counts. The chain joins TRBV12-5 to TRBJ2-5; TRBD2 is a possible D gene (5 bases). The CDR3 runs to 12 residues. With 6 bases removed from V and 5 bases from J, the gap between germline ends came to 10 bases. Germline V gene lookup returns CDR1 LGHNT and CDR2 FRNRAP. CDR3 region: CASGRVGETQYF. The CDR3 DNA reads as TGTGCTAGTGGGAGGGTAGGCGAGACCCAGTACTTC.

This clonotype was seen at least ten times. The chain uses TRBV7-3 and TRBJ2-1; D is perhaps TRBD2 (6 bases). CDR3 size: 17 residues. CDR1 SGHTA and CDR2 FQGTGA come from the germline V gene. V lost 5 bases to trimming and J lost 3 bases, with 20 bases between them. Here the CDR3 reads CASSPYTTRSVYNEQFF. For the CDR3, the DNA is TGTGCCAGCAGCCCTTATACGACTAGATCGGTCTACAATGAGCAGTTCTTC. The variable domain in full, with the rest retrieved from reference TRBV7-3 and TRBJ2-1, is GAGVSQTPSNKVTEKGKYVELRCDPISGHTALYWYRQSLGQGPEFLIYFQGTGAADDSGLPNDRFFAVRPEGSVSTLKIQRTERGDSAVYLCASSPYTTRSVYNEQFFGPGTRLTVL.

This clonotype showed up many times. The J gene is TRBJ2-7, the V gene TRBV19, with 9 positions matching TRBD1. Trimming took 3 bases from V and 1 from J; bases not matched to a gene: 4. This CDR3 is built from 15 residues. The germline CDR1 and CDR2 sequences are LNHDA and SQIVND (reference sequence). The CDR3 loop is CASSIGQGNSYEQYF. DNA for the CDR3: TGTGCCAGTAGTATTGGACAGGGGAATTCCTACGAGCAGTACTTC.

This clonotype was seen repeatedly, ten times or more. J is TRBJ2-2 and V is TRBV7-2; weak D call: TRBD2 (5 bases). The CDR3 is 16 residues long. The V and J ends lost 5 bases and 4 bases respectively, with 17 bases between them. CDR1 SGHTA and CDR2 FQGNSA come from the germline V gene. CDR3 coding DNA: TGTGCCAGCAGCCCACACGAGCTCACTAGCACCGGGGAGCTGTTTTTT. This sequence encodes CASSPHELTSTGELFF. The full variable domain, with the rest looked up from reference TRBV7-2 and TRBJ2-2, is GAGVSQSPSNKVTEKGKDVELRCDPISGHTALYWYRQSLGQGLEFLIYFQGNSAPDKSGLPSDRFSAERTGGSVSTLTIQRTQQEDSAVYLCASSPHELTSTGELFFGEGSRLTVL.

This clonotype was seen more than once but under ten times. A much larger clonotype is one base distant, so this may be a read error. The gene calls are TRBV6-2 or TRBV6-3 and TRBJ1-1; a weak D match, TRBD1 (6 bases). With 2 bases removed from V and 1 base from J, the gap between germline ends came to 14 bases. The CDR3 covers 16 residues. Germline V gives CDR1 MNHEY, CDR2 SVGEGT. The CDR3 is CASSYGNRARNTEAFF. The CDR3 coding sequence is TGTGCCAGCAGTTACGGTAACAGGGCCAGGAACACTGAAGCTTTCTTT.

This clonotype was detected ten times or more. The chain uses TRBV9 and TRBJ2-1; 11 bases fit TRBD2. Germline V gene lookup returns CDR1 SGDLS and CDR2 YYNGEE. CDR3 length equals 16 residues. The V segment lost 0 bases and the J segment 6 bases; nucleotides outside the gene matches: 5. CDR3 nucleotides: TGTGCCAGCAGCGTAGTAGGTAGCGGGGGGGTCAATGAGCAGTTCTTC. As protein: CASSVVGSGGVNEQFF. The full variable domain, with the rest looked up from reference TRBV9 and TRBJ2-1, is DSGVTQTPKHLITATGQRVTLRCSPRSGDLSVYWYQQSLDQGLQFLIQYYNGEERAKGNILERFSAQQFPDLHSELNLSSLELGDSALYFCASSVVGSGGVNEQFFGPGTRLTVL.

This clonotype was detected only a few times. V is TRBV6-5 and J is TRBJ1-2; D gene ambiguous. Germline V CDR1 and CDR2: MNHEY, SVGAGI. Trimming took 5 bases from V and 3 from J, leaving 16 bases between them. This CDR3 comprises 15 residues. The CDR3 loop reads CASSGILDQDYGYTF. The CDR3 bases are TGTGCCAGCAGTGGGATTTTGGACCAGGACTATGGCTACACCTTC.

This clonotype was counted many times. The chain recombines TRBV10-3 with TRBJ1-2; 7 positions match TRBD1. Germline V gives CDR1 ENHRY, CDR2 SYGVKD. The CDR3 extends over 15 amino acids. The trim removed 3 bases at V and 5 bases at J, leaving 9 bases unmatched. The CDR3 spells CAISDQDRVGYGYTF. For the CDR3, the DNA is TGTGCCATCAGTGATCAAGACAGGGTCGGGTATGGCTACACCTTC.

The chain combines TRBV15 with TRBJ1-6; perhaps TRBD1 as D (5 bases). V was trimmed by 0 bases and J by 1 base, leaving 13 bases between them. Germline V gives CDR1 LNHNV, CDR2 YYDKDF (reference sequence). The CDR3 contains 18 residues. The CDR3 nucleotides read TGTGCCACCAGCAGAGATGGGGCGGCAGATTCCTATAATTCACCCCTCCACTTT. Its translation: CATSRDGAADSYNSPLHF.

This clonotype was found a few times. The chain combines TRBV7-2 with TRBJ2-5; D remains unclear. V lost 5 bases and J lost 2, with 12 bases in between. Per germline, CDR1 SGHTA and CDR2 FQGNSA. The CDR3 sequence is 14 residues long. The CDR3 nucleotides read TGTGCCAGCAGCCCAACGATCGGGCAAGAGACCCAGTACTTC. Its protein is CASSPTIGQETQYF.

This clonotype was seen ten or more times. The CDR3 DNA reads as TGTGCTAGTGGCAGTGTGGATGAGCAGTTCTTC. Translating gives CASGSVDEQFF. The rearrangement joins TRBV12-5 to TRBJ2-1; D uncertain. The CDR3 runs 11 residues. In germline, CDR1 is LGHNT, CDR2 FRNRAP. V was cut by 6 bases and J by 8 bases, with 8 bases left in between. Looking up the rest from reference TRBV12-5 and TRBJ2-1 gives the full variable domain: DARVTQTPRHKVTEMGQEVTMRCQPILGHNTVFWYRQTMMQGLELLAYFRNRAPLDDSGMPKDRFSAEMPDATLATLKIQPSEPRDSAVYFCASGSVDEQFFGPGTRLTVL.

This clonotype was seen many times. CDR3 nucleotides: TGTGCCAGCAGCGCGACCGTGAACACTGAAGCTTTCTTT. Its translation is CASSATVNTEAFF. This rearrangement joins TRBV5-6 to TRBJ1-1; D remains unclear. CDR1 is SGHDT and CDR2 is YYEEEE in the germline V gene. The CDR3 length is 13 residues. V was pared by 4 bases and J by 0 bases, with 7 bases between.

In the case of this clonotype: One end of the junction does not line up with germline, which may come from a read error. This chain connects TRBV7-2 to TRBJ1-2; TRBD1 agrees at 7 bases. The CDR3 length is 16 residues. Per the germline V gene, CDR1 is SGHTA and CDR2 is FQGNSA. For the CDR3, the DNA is TGTGCCAGCAGCCCGAAGGGACAGAAGCTTAACGATGGCTACACCTTC. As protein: CASSPKGQKLNDGYTF.

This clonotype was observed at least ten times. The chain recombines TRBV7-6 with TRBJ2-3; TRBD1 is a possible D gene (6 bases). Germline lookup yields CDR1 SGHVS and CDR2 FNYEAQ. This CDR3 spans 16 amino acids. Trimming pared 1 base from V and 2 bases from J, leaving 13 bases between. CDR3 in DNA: TGTGCCAGCAGCTTAGGTCTAGGGGGAACCACAGATACGCAGTATTTT. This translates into CASSLGLGGTTDTQYF.

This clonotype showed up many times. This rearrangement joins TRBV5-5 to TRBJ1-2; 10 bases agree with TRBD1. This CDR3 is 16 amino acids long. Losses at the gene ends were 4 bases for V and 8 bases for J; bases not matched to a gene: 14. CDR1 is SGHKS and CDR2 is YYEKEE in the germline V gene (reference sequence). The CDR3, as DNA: TGTGCCAGCAGCCGCGTATTCCGACAGGGGGCTTACGGCTACACCTTC. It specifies CASSRVFRQGAYGYTF.

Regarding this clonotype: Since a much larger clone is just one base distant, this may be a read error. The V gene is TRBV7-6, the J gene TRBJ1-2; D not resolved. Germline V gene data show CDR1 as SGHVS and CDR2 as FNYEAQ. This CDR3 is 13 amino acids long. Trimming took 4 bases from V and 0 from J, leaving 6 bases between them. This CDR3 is CASSCHSNYGYTF. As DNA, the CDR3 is TGTGCCAGCAGCTGTCATTCTAACTATGGCTACACCTTC.